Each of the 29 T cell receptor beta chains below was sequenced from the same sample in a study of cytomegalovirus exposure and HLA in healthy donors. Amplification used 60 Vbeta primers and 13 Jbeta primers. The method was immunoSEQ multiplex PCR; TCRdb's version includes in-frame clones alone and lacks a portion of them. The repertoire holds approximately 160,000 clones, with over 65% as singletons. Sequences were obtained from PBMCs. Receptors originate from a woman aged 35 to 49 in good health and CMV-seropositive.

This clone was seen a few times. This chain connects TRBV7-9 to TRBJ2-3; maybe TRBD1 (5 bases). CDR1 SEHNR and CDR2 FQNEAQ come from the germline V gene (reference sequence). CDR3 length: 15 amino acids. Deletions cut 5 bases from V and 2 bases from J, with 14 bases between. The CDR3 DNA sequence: TGTGCCAGCAGCATACAGGCCCAAGCCACAGATACGCAGTATTTT. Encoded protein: CASSIQAQATDTQYF.

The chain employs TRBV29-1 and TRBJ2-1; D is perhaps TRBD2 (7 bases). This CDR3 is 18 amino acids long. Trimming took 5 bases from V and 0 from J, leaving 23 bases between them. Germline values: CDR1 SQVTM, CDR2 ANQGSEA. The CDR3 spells CSVRGGGGLLSSYNEQFF. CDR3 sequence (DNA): TGCAGCGTTAGGGGGGGAGGGGGACTACTAAGCTCCTACAATGAGCAGTTCTTC.

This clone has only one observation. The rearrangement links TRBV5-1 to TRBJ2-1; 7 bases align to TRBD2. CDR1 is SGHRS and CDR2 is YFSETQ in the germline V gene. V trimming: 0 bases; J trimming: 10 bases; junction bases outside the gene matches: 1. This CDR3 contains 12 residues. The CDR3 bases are TGCGCCAGCAGCTTGGGCGGGGGAGAGCAGTTCTTC. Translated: CASSLGGGEQFF. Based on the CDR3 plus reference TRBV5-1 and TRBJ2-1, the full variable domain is KAGVTQTPRYLIKTRGQQVTLSCSPISGHRSVSWYQQTPGQGLQFLFEYFSETQRNKGNFPGRFSGRQFSNSRSEMNVSTLELGDSALYLCASSLGGGEQFFGPGTRLTVL.

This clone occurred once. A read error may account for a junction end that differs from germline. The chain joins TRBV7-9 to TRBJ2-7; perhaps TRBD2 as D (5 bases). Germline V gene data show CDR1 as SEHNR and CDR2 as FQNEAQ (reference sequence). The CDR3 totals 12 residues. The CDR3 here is CSSSSLGEGQYF. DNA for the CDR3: TGTTCCAGCAGCTCCCTTGGAGAGGGACAGTACTTC.

The CDR3 reads CASSPRDYPYEQYF. For the CDR3, the DNA is TGTGCCAGCAGCCCCCGGGACTACCCCTACGAGCAGTACTTC. The V gene is TRBV7-2, the J gene TRBJ2-7; TRBD2 matches at 7 bases. CDR3 length: 14 amino acids. Germline CDR1 is SGHTA and CDR2 is FQGNSA. V was pared by 5 bases and J by 2 bases, with 6 bases of the junction left unmatched.

The CDR3 DNA is TGTGCCAGTAGTAGACAGGCCAATCAGCCCCAGCATTTT. Translating gives CASSRQANQPQHF. This rearrangement joins TRBV19 to TRBJ1-5; D might be TRBD1 (6 bases). The length of the CDR3 is 13 residues. The germline gives CDR1 LNHDA, CDR2 SQIVND (reference sequence). Trimming shortened V by 4 bases and J by 3 bases, and 7 bases separated the two germline ends.

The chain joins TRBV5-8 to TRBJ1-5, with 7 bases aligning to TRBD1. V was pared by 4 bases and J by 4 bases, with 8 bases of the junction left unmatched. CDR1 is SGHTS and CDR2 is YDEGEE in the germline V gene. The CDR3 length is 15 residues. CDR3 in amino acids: CASSLKGQTNQPQHF. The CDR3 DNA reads TGTGCCAGCAGCCTAAAGGGACAGACAAATCAGCCCCAGCATTTT. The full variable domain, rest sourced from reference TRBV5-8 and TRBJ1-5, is EAGVTQSPTHLIKTRGQQATLRCSPISGHTSVYWYQQALGLGLQFLLWYDEGEERNRGNFPPRFSGRQFPNYSSELNVNALELEDSALYLCASSLKGQTNQPQHFGDGTRLSIL.

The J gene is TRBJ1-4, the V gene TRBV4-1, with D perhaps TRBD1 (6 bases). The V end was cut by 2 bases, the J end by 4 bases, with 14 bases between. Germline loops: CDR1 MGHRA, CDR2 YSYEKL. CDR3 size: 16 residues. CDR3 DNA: TGCGCCAGCAGCCAACAGCAACAGGGCAATAATGAAAAACTGTTTTTT. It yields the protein CASSQQQQGNNEKLFF.

CDR3 region: CASSLSGEETQYF. The DNA of the CDR3 is TGTGCCAGCAGCTTATCAGGGGAAGAGACCCAGTACTTC. V usage is TRBV7-3 and J usage is TRBJ2-5, with D possibly being TRBD1 (6 bases). This CDR3 contains 13 residues. V lost 2 bases and J lost 3, with 7 bases in between. Germline V gives CDR1 SGHTA, CDR2 FQGTGA.

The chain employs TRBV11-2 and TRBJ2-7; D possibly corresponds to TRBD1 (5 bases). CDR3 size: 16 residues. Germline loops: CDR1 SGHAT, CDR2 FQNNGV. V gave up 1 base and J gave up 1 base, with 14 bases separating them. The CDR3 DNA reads TGTGCCAGCAGCTTAGTGCTTTATAGGGGTTCCTACGAGCAGTACTTC. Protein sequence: CASSLVLYRGSYEQYF.

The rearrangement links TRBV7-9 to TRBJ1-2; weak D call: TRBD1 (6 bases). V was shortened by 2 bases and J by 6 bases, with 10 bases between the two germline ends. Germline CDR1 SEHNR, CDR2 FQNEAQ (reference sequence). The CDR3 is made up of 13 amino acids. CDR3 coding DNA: TGTGCCAGCAGCTTAATCCAGGGGCATGGCTACACCTTC. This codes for CASSLIQGHGYTF.

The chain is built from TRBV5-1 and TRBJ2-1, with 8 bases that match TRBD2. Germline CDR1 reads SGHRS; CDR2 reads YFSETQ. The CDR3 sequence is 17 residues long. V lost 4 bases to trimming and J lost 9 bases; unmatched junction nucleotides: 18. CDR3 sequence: CASSPQGGAGAQGEQFF. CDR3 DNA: TGCGCCAGCAGCCCGCAGGGAGGAGCGGGAGCACAGGGTGAGCAGTTCTTC.

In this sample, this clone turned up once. The CDR3 is CASSLSVPGANVLTF. DNA of the CDR3: TGTGCCAGCAGTTTAAGCGTCCCCGGGGCCAACGTCCTGACTTTC. The V call is TRBV28, the J call TRBJ2-6; D not resolved. Trimming cost V 2 bases and J 4 bases, with 9 bases left between them. The CDR3 consists of 15 residues. Germline CDR1 reads MDHEN; CDR2 reads SYDVKM.

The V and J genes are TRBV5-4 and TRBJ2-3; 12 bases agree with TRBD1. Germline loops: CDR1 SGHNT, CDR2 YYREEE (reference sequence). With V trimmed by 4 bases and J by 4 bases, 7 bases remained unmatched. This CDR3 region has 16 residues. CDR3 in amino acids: CASSPPGQGAADTQYF. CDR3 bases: TGTGCCAGCAGCCCCCCGGGACAGGGGGCGGCAGATACGCAGTATTTT.

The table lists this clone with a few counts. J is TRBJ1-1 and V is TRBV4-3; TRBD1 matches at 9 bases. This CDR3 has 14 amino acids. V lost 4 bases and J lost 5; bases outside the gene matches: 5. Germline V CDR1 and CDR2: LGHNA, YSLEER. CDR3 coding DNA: TGCGCCAGCAGCCTCCGACAGGGGGGTACTGAAGCTTTCTTT. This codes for CASSLRQGGTEAFF.

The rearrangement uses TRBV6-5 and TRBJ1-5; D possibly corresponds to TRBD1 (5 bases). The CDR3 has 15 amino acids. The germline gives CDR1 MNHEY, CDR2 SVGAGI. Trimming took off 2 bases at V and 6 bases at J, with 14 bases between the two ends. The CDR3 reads CASSYNPGWFQPQHF. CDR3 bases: TGTGCCAGCAGTTACAATCCAGGGTGGTTTCAGCCCCAGCATTTT.

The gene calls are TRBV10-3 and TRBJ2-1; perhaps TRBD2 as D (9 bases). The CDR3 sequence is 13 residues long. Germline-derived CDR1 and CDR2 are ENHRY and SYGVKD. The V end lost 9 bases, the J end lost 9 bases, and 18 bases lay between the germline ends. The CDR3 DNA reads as TGTGCCATGGGACTAGCCACAGGGGGTGAGCAGTTCTTC. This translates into CAMGLATGGEQFF.

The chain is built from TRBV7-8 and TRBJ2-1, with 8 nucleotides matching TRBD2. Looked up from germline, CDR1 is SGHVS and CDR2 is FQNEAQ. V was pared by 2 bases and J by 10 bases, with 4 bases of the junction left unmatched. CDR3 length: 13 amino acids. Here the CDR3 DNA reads TGTGCCAGCAGCTTAATGGCGGGAGGCGAGCAGTTCTTC. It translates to CASSLMAGGEQFF.

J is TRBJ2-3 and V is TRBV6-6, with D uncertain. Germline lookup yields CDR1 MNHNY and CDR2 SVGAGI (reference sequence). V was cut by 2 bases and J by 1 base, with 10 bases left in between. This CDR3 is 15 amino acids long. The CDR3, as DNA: TGTGCCAGCAGTTACGCCTCCCTACGCACAGATACGCAGTATTTT. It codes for CASSYASLRTDTQYF.

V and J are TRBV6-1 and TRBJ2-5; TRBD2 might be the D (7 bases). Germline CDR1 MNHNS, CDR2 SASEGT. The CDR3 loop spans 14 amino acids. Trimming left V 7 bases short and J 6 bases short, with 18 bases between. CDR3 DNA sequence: TGTGCCAGCACTCCAGGGGAGGGGACCAAGACCCAGTACTTC. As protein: CASTPGEGTKTQYF.

As DNA, the CDR3 is TGTGCCAGCTCACCACCTGTCCAGGGGATTGGAGAGACCCAGTACTTC. Translation gives CASSPPVQGIGETQYF. The rearrangement links TRBV18 to TRBJ2-5; maybe TRBD1 (6 bases). The CDR3 consists of 16 residues. V gave up 0 bases and J gave up 4 bases, with 15 bases separating them. Germline-derived CDR1 and CDR2 are KGHSH and LQKENI.

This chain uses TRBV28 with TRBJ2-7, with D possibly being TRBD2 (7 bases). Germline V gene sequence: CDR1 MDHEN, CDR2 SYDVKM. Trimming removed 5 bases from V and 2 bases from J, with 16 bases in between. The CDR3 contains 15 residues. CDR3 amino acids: CASSRGGKITYEQYF. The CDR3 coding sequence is TGTGCCAGCAGTAGGGGGGGAAAAATAACCTACGAGCAGTACTTC.

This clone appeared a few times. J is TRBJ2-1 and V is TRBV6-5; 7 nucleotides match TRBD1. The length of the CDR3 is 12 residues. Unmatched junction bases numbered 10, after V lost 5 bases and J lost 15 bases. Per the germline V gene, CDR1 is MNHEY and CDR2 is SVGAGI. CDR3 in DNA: TGTGCCAGCAGTCCCCGACAGGGCCGGGCGTTCTTC. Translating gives CASSPRQGRAFF.

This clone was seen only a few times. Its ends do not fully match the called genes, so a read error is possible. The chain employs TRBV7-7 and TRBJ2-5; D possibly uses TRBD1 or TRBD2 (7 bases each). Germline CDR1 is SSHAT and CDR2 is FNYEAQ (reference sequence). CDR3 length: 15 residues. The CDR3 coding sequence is TGTGCTAGCAGCTTAGGGGGGGACAGCCAAGAGACCCAGTACTTC. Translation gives CASSLGGDSQETQYF.

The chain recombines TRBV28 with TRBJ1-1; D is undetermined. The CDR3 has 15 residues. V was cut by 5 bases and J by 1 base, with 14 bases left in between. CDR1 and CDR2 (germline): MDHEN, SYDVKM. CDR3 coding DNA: TGTGCCAGCAGTCGTGGGAGCAACAGGAACACTGAAGCTTTCTTT. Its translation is CASSRGSNRNTEAFF. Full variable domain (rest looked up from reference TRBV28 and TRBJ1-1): DVKVTQSSRYLVKRTGEKVFLECVQDMDHENMFWYRQDPGLGLRLIYFSYDVKMKEKGDIPEGYSVSREKKERFSLILESASTNQTSMYLCASSRGSNRNTEAFFGQGTRLTVV.

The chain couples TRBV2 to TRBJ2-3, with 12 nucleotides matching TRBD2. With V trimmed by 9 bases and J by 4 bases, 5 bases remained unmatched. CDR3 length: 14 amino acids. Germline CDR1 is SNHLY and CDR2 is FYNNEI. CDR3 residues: CASQTSGRSDTQYF. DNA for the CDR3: TGTGCCAGTCAGACTAGCGGGAGATCAGATACGCAGTATTTT.

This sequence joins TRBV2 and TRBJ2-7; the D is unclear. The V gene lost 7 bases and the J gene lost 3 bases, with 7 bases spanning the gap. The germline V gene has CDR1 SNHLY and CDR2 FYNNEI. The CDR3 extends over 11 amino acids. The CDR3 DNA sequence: TGTGCCAGCACTGTACTCTACGAGCAGTACTTC. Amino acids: CASTVLYEQYF. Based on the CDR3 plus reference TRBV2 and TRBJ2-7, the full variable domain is EPEVTQTPSHQVTQMGQEVILRCVPISNHLYFYWYRQILGQKVEFLVSFYNNEISEKSEIFDDQFSVERPDGSNFTLKIRSTKLEDSAMYFCASTVLYEQYFGPGTRLTVT.

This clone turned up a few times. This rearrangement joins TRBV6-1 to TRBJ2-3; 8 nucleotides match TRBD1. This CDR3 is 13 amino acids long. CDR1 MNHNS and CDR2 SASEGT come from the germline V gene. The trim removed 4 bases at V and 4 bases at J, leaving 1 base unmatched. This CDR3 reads CASSGTGPDTQYF. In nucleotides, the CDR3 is TGTGCCAGCAGTGGGACAGGGCCAGATACGCAGTATTTT.

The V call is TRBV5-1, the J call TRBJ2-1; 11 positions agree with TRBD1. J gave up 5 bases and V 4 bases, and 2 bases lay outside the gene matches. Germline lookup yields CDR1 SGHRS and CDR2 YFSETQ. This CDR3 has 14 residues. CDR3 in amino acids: CASSPGQGDNEQFF. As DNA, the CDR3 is TGCGCCAGCAGCCCGGGACAGGGGGACAATGAGCAGTTCTTC.